This entry concerns a single T cell receptor (beta chain). Its antigen is still unknown. Data came from immunoSEQ multiplex PCR; TCRdb stores just in-frame clones and leaves some out. The table records more than 150,000 clones, roughly 92% of them present only once. The source of the sample is a study of T cell responses to AZD1222 COVID-19 vaccine. Study-level information: Second-dose groups at about 4 or about 12 weeks were pooled.

General study points: Donors were chiefly white British, with a greater number of females, and clonal diversity was perhaps underestimated. Just six AZD1222 recipients were seropositive at baseline.

V gave up 4 bases and J gave up 4 bases; unmatched junction bases: 6. Germline V gene lookup returns CDR1 PRHDT and CDR2 FYEKMQ (reference sequence). The CDR3 is 15 amino acids. Here the sequenced sample was peripheral blood, taken on day 0 of AZD1222 vaccination. The receptor was derived from an adult in good health. The chain recombines TRBV13 with TRBJ2-5; 10 nucleotides align to TRBD2. CDR3 in DNA: TGTGCCAGCAGCTCCGGACTAGCGGCCTCAGAGACCCAGTACTTC. It translates to CASSSGLAASETQYF.